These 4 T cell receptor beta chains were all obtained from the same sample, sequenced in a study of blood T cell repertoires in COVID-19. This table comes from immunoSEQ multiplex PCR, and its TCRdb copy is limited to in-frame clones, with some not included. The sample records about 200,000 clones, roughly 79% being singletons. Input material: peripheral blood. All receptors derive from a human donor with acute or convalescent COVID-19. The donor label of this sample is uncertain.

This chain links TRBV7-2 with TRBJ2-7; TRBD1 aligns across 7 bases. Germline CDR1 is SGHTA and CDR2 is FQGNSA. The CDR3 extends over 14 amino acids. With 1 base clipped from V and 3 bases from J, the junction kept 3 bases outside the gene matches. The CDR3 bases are TGTGCCAGCAGCTTAGGACAGGGCCACTACGAGCAGTACTTC. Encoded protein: CASSLGQGHYEQYF.

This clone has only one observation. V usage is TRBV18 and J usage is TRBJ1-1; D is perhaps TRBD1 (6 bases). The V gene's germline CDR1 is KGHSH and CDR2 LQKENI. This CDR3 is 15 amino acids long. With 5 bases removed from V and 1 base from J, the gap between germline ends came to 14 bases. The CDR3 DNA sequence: TGTGCCAGCTCAACAACCGGGACATCGAACACTGAAGCTTTCTTT. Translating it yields CASSTTGTSNTEAFF. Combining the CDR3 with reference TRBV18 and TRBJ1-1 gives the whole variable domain NAGVMQNPRHLVRRRGQEARLRCSPMKGHSHVYWYRQLPEEGLKFMVYLQKENIIDESGMPKERFSAEFPKEGPSILRIQQVVRGDSAAYFCASSTTGTSNTEAFFGQGTRLTVV.

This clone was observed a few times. CDR3 region: CASSFSGGRSNSGANVLTF. CDR3 coding DNA: TGTGCCAGCAGCTTCTCGGGGGGACGGTCGAACTCTGGGGCCAACGTCCTGACTTTC. The chain joins TRBV7-7 to TRBJ2-6; 7 bases are a match to TRBD2. V was pared by 3 bases and J by 0 bases, with 11 bases of the junction left unmatched. In germline, CDR1 is SSHAT, CDR2 FNYEAQ (reference sequence). CDR3 size: 19 residues. The variable domain in full, with the rest retrieved from reference TRBV7-7 and TRBJ2-6, is GAGVSQSPRYKVTKRGQDVTLRCDPISSHATLYWYQQALGQGPEFLTYFNYEAQPDKSGLPSDRFSAERPEGSISTLTIQRTEQRDSAMYRCASSFSGGRSNSGANVLTFGAGSRLTVL.

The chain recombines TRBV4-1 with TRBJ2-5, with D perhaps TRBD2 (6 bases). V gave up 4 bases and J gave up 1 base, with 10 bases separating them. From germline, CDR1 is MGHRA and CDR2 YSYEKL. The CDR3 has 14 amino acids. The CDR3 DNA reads TGCGCCAGCAGCCCTGGACTACTCCAAGAGACCCAGTACTTC. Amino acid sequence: CASSPGLLQETQYF.